These 27 T cell receptor beta chains originate from one sample sequenced in a study of vaccination effects on CD4 cells after COVID-19. Their antigens remain unidentified. Isolating CD4+ T cells followed approximately ten days of culture. Measured with immunoSEQ multiplex PCR; TCRdb has only the in-frame clones, and not every one. This repertoire shows about 72,000 clones, 60% to 80% found once; its top ten account for approximately 2%. Sequencing was performed on CD4+ T cells from PBMCs cultured without peptide, taken before COVID-19 vaccination. These receptors originate from a human donor who received a COVID-19 vaccine.

J is TRBJ2-2 and V is TRBV3-1 (or the pseudogene TRBV3-2); 14 bases map to TRBD2. V dropped 4 bases and J dropped 0; count of bases not matched to a gene: 4. Germline V lookup: CDR1 LGHDT, CDR2 YNNKEL (reference sequence). The CDR3 consists of 18 residues. The DNA of the CDR3 is TGTGCCAGCAGCCTAAGACTAGCGGGGGGGCCGAACACCGGGGAGCTGTTTTTT. The encoded protein is CASSLRLAGGPNTGELFF.

This clone was found a few times. This sequence joins TRBV11-3 and TRBJ2-2; D is unclear. V was cut by 8 bases and J by 1 base, with 8 bases left in between. Germline V gene data show CDR1 as SGHNT and CDR2 as YENEEA. The CDR3 totals 13 residues. CDR3 protein: CASGTVNTGELFF. CDR3 coding DNA: TGTGCCAGCGGAACAGTGAACACCGGGGAGCTGTTTTTT.

This chain joins TRBV20-1 and TRBJ1-4, with D hard to call. Germline V CDR1 and CDR2: DFQATT, SNEGSKA (reference sequence). The CDR3 length is 11 residues. The germline V and J ends were trimmed by 5 bases and 4 bases, with 5 bases remaining between them. CDR3 coding DNA: TGCAGTGCTCGCGATAATGAAAAACTGTTTTTT. This codes for CSARDNEKLFF.

The genes are TRBV18 and TRBJ2-3; 9 nucleotides agree with TRBD1. The CDR3 extends over 15 amino acids. The germline V gene encodes CDR1 KGHSH and CDR2 LQKENI. Losses at the gene ends were 4 bases for V and 1 base for J; bases not matched to a gene: 3. This CDR3 is CASSQGQGGTDTQYF. The DNA for the CDR3 is TGTGCCAGCTCACAGGGACAGGGCGGCACAGATACGCAGTATTTT.

The chain has TRBV24-1 and TRBJ2-7; D not resolved. This CDR3 has 12 residues. The V end was cut by 5 bases, the J end by 3 bases, with 7 bases between. Germline lookup yields CDR1 KGHDR and CDR2 SFDVKD. CDR3 in DNA: TGTGCCACCAGTGTACAGCTCTACGAGCAGTACGTC. This encodes CATSVQLYEQYV.

The gene calls are TRBV19 and TRBJ2-1; 7 positions match TRBD2. With V trimmed by 1 base and J by 7 bases, 1 base remained unmatched. Germline V lookup: CDR1 LNHDA, CDR2 SQIVND (reference sequence). The CDR3 is 13 amino acids. The DNA for the CDR3 is TGTGCCAGTAGTATAGGGGGGGGGAATGAGCAGTTCTTC. Translated: CASSIGGGNEQFF.

The chain recombines TRBV9 with TRBJ2-5, with 9 bases fitting TRBD2. With 0 bases clipped from V and 2 bases from J, the junction kept 8 bases outside the gene matches. This CDR3 has 17 amino acids. Per the germline V gene, CDR1 is SGDLS and CDR2 is YYNGEE. The chain's CDR3 is CASSVDSGGLSQETQYF. The CDR3 bases are TGTGCCAGCAGCGTAGATAGCGGGGGCCTGAGTCAAGAGACCCAGTACTTC.

The chain couples TRBV5-4 to TRBJ2-1; 9 nucleotides line up with TRBD2. Germline assignment: CDR1 SGHNT and CDR2 YYREEE (reference sequence). This CDR3 has 15 residues. V lost 0 bases and J lost 2; bases outside the gene matches: 0. The CDR3, as DNA: TGTGCCAGCAGCTTGGGCGGGGGGGCCTACAATGAGCAGTTCTTC. It is translated as CASSLGGGAYNEQFF.

The chain combines TRBV19 with TRBJ2-3; 11 nucleotides align to TRBD1. The V gene's germline CDR1 is LNHDA and CDR2 SQIVND (reference sequence). The CDR3 is 15 residues long. With 9 bases clipped from V and 0 bases from J, the junction kept 5 bases outside the gene matches. The CDR3 is CASRDRGMSTDTQYF. DNA for the CDR3: TGTGCCAGCCGGGACAGGGGGATGAGCACAGATACGCAGTATTTT.

This chain joins TRBV19 and TRBJ2-2; 7 bases match TRBD1. Germline CDR1 is LNHDA and CDR2 is SQIVND (reference sequence). This CDR3 has 15 amino acids. V lost 6 bases, J lost 0 bases, and 4 bases stayed unmatched. CDR3 sequence reads: CASSRDRANTGELFF. CDR3 nucleotides: TGTGCCAGTAGCCGAGACAGGGCGAACACCGGGGAGCTGTTTTTT.

The chain employs TRBV5-4 and TRBJ2-2; possible D gene TRBD1, 5 bases. The V end lost 2 bases, the J end lost 6 bases, and 14 bases lay between the germline ends. Germline CDR1 is SGHNT and CDR2 is YYREEE (reference sequence). The length of the CDR3 is 15 residues. CDR3 DNA: TGTGCCAGCAGCTTTCTTCAGGGTGACTCCGGGGAGCTGTTTTTT. It is translated as CASSFLQGDSGELFF.

This chain joins TRBV12-3 or TRBV12-4 and TRBJ1-2, with 7 bases fitting TRBD1. The CDR3 runs 13 residues. Trimming at V came to 7 bases and at J to 2 bases, leaving 4 bases not matched to a gene. CDR3 amino acids: CASTAGGNYGYTF. The CDR3 coding sequence is TGTGCCAGCACCGCAGGGGGGAACTATGGCTACACCTTC.

This clone was seen once. V and J are TRBV5-1 and TRBJ2-2; 11 bases match TRBD1. Germline CDR1 and CDR2: SGHRS and YFSETQ. V was pared by 4 bases and J by 9 bases, with 8 bases of the junction left unmatched. This CDR3 has 15 residues. CDR3 sequence: CASSKTGTGGRELFF. DNA of the CDR3: TGCGCCAGCAGCAAAACCGGGACAGGGGGAAGGGAGCTGTTTTTT.

The chain has TRBV7-8 and TRBJ1-5, with 7 bases lining up with TRBD1. Germline loops: CDR1 SGHVS, CDR2 FQNEAQ. V trimming: 5 bases; J trimming: 4 bases; junction bases outside the gene matches: 8. The CDR3 sequence is 15 residues long. The CDR3 loop is CASSPRDSPNQPQHF. CDR3 DNA: TGTGCCAGCAGCCCCAGGGACAGCCCTAATCAGCCCCAGCATTTT.

In this sample, this clone turned up a few times. This chain links TRBV7-9 with TRBJ2-2; D is undetermined. This CDR3 contains 13 residues. The V gene's germline CDR1 is SEHNR and CDR2 FQNEAQ (reference sequence). Between the trimmed V and J ends, which lost 4 bases and 2 bases, there was a span of 5 bases. The CDR3 DNA reads as TGTGCCAGCAGCTCCCTCAACACCGGGGAGCTGTTTTTT. It yields the protein CASSSLNTGELFF.

The V call is TRBV19, the J call TRBJ2-3; D is unresolved. The germline V gene has CDR1 LNHDA and CDR2 SQIVND (reference sequence). Trimming stripped 5 bases from V and 1 base from J, with 10 bases between. The CDR3 consists of 14 residues. Here the CDR3 reads CASSFRRRTDTQYF. The CDR3 coding sequence is TGTGCCAGTAGTTTCCGGCGGCGCACAGATACGCAGTATTTT.

The rearrangement joins TRBV28 to TRBJ2-2, with D possibly TRBD2 on 5 matching bases. This CDR3 has 15 amino acids. Germline V gene data show CDR1 as MDHEN and CDR2 as SYDVKM. V was clipped by 5 bases and J by 1 base, with 11 bases between them. CDR3 in amino acids: CASSQGGRNTGELFF. In DNA, the CDR3 is TGTGCCAGCAGTCAAGGAGGCAGGAACACCGGGGAGCTGTTTTTT.

V gene TRBV6-6 combines with J gene TRBJ2-2, with 8 positions matching TRBD1. CDR3 size: 17 residues. The trim removed 5 bases at V and 5 bases at J, leaving 13 bases unmatched. Looked up from germline, CDR1 is MNHNY and CDR2 is SVGAGI (reference sequence). CDR3 bases: TGTGCCAGCAGTCGTCCCGGGACAGGTTTCTGGACCGGGGAGCTGTTTTTT. This encodes CASSRPGTGFWTGELFF.

This clone was counted only a few times. V gene TRBV6-4 combines with J gene TRBJ2-3; D remains ambiguous. V shed 3 bases and J shed 1 base, with 8 bases lying between them. Germline CDR1 is MRHNA and CDR2 is SNTAGT. The CDR3 extends over 14 amino acids. The CDR3 DNA is TGTGCCAGCAGTGATTATGGAGGCACAGATACGCAGTATTTT. Encoded protein: CASSDYGGTDTQYF.

The rearrangement links TRBV4-2 to TRBJ1-6, with 7 bases matching TRBD1. The CDR3 has 16 amino acids. V shed 4 bases, J shed 2 bases, and the junction held 5 bases outside the gene matches. Looked up from germline, CDR1 is LGHNA and CDR2 is YNFKEQ. The CDR3 is CASSLSTGTYNSPLHF. The CDR3 DNA follows: TGTGCCAGCAGCCTTTCGACAGGGACCTATAATTCACCCCTCCACTTT.

This sequence joins TRBV4-3 and TRBJ1-2, with D unresolved. The CDR3 runs to 13 residues. Trimming left V 1 base short and J 7 bases short, with 10 bases between. CDR1 and CDR2 from the germline V gene are LGHNA and YSLEER. This chain's CDR3 is CASSQVIFGGYTF. In DNA, the CDR3 is TGCGCCAGCAGCCAAGTAATATTCGGTGGCTACACCTTC.

DNA for the CDR3: TGCGCCAGCAGCCAAGAGTTTGCATATCCGAACACTGAAGCTTTCTTT. It codes for CASSQEFAYPNTEAFF. The chain combines TRBV4-3 with TRBJ1-1; unclear D gene. CDR1 and CDR2 (germline): LGHNA, YSLEER. CDR3 size: 16 residues. The germline V and J ends were trimmed by 0 bases and 1 base, with 12 bases remaining between them.

In nucleotides, the CDR3 is TGTGCCAGTAGTATGGGGGGGCACACCGGGGAGCTGTTTTTT. The encoded protein is CASSMGGHTGELFF. The chain uses TRBV19 and TRBJ2-2, with D possibly matching TRBD2 (7 bases). The CDR3 is made up of 14 amino acids. The V gene's germline CDR1 is LNHDA and CDR2 SQIVND (reference sequence). Trimming took off 3 bases at V and 3 bases at J, with 8 bases between the two ends.

This chain connects TRBV9 to TRBJ1-2; D not certain. This CDR3 is built from 13 residues. The ends were cut back, 0 bases at V and 1 base at J, with 4 bases in the middle. From germline, CDR1 is SGDLS and CDR2 YYNGEE. The DNA for the CDR3 is TGTGCCAGCAGCGTAGAGAGTAACTATGGCTACACCTTC. Translation gives CASSVESNYGYTF.

This clone was seen only a few times. The rearrangement uses TRBV5-1 and TRBJ2-2, with D maybe TRBD2 (6 bases). Germline V gene lookup returns CDR1 SGHRS and CDR2 YFSETQ. This CDR3 region has 15 residues. V was cut by 1 base and J by 7 bases, with 14 bases left in between. The CDR3 reads CASSLWGSAGGELFF. The CDR3 nucleotides are TGCGCCAGCAGCTTGTGGGGGTCAGCGGGCGGGGAGCTGTTTTTT.

The chain uses TRBV7-8 and TRBJ1-1; tentative D call: TRBD1 (6 bases). Germline CDR1 SGHVS, CDR2 FQNEAQ. V shed 5 bases and J shed 1 base, with 20 bases lying between them. The CDR3 is 17 amino acids. The CDR3 sequence is CASSRWAAGQPNTEAFF. The DNA for the CDR3 is TGTGCCAGCAGCCGATGGGCAGCCGGACAGCCGAACACTGAAGCTTTCTTT.

The chain recombines TRBV6-6 with TRBJ2-7; D possibly corresponds to TRBD1 (6 bases). With 5 bases removed from V and 5 bases from J, the gap between germline ends came to 19 bases. The germline V gene encodes CDR1 MNHNY and CDR2 SVGAGI (reference sequence). The CDR3 runs to 15 residues. CDR3 coding DNA: TGTGCCAGCAGTAGAAACAGGGTTTATCTAAACGAGCAGTACGTC. Protein product: CASSRNRVYLNEQYV.